This T cell receptor (beta chain) was sequenced for a study of T cell responses to AZD1222 COVID-19 vaccine. Study-wide findings and caveats: A reported finding is that nearly half of spike-specific TCRs target unmutated variant regions. White British donors predominated, females outnumbered males, and clonal diversity was possibly underestimated. Rises in breadth and depth of Spike-specific TCRs came after two AZD1222 doses. With dominance at 160-218 and 743-854, vaccine-associated CD4 TCRs spanned spike.

The germline gives CDR1 MDHEN, CDR2 SYDVKM. The CDR3 runs 12 residues. Trimming took 2 bases from V and 8 from J, leaving 9 bases between them. Measured with immunoSEQ multiplex PCR; TCRdb has only the in-frame clones, and not every one. The repertoire holds about 68,000 clones, with 88% as singletons. Regarding this clone: Its target is not known.

The sequence was obtained from an adult in good health. The sequencing used peripheral blood, collected on day 0 of AZD1222 vaccination. The chain combines TRBV28 with TRBJ1-2; TRBD1 might be the D (5 bases). CDR3 sequence: CASSLEGEGYTF. DNA for the CDR3: TGTGCCAGCAGTTTAGAAGGGGAGGGCTACACCTTC.